The rows below give T cell receptor beta chains drawn from one sample of a study of control samples from healthy donors and cancer patients. Clones were read by immunoSEQ multiplex PCR, and TCRdb kept only the in-frame ones, dropping some. This sample yields 150,000 to 190,000 clones, of which 93% are seen a single time; 2% to 2.5% belongs to the top ten. Material: blood. These receptors originate from a man aged 50 or older in good health. The CDR3 runs from the conserved cysteine through the conserved F or W. The order of the fields is V gene, D gene, J gene, clone size, CDR3 protein, CDR3 DNA. A D gene is named only where the DNA matches it firmly. Rows give clone size only sometimes, using once, few, many, or a class for an expanded clone.

V: TRBV10-1; D: TRBD1; J: TRBJ2-7; size: .; CDR3: CASSESEGASVMKYF; DNA: TGCGCCAGCAGTGAGTCCGAGGGGGCAAGTGTCATGAAGTACTTC
V: TRBV15; D: .; J: TRBJ2-2; size: .; CDR3: CATSRYGRGELFF; DNA: TGTGCCACCAGCAGATATGGACGGGGGGAGCTGTTTTTT
V: TRBV4-2; D: .; J: TRBJ2-1; size: .; CDR3: CASSPTGGWFNEQFF; DNA: TGTGCCAGCAGCCCGACCGGTGGATGGTTCAATGAGCAGTTCTTC
V: TRBV29-1; D: .; J: TRBJ2-7; size: once; CDR3: CSVVSGLSSYEQYF; DNA: TGCAGCGTTGTTTCGGGTCTCAGCTCCTACGAGCAGTACTTC
V: TRBV5-1; D: .; J: TRBJ1-2; size: .; CDR3: CASSVDSYGYTF; DNA: TGCGCCAGCAGCGTTGACAGCTATGGCTACACCTTC
V: TRBV28; D: TRBD1; J: TRBJ2-7; size: .; CDR3: CASNSGTGVYEQYF; DNA: TGTGCCAGCAACTCCGGGACAGGGGTTTACGAGCAGTACTTC
V: TRBV25-1; D: .; J: TRBJ1-2; size: .; CDR3: CASSEGNYGYTF; DNA: TGTGCCAGCAGTGAGGGCAACTATGGCTACACCTTC
V: TRBV3-1/TRBV3-2; D: .; J: TRBJ2-1; size: .; CDR3: CASSQYGSYNEQFF; DNA: TGTGCCAGCAGCCAGTACGGGTCCTACAATGAGCAGTTCTTC
V: TRBV7-7; D: .; J: TRBJ2-1; size: .; CDR3: CASSLGQGAYNEQFF; DNA: TGTGCTAGCAGCTTAGGCCAGGGAGCCTACAATGAGCAGTTCTTC
V: TRBV24-1; D: .; J: TRBJ2-1; size: .; CDR3: CATSDPTSQFF; DNA: TGTGCCACCAGTGACCCAACCTCGCAGTTCTTC
V: TRBV27; D: .; J: TRBJ2-7; size: .; CDR3: CASKNHGQPQYF; DNA: TGTGCCAGCAAAAACCACGGACAGCCACAGTACTTC
V: TRBV28; D: TRBD2; J: TRBJ2-7; size: .; CDR3: CASIKLAGRYEQYF; DNA: TGTGCCAGCATCAAACTAGCGGGCCGCTACGAGCAGTACTTC
V: TRBV6-5; D: TRBD1; J: TRBJ2-7; size: few; CDR3: CASKLDRVGEQYF; DNA: TGTGCCAGCAAACTCGACAGGGTAGGCGAGCAGTACTTC
V: TRBV11-2; D: TRBD2; J: TRBJ2-7; size: .; CDR3: CASSATGTRFEQYF; DNA: TGTGCCAGCAGCGCCACCGGGACTAGGTTCGAGCAGTACTTC
V: TRBV12-5; D: .; J: TRBJ2-7; size: .; CDR3: CASGLIPRASYEQYF; DNA: TGTGCTAGTGGTTTGATTCCCAGGGCTTCCTACGAGCAGTACTTC
V: TRBV2; D: TRBD1; J: TRBJ2-3; size: .; CDR3: CASSEEGTGYPDTQYF; DNA: TGTGCCAGCAGTGAAGAAGGGACAGGGTATCCAGATACGCAGTATTTT
V: TRBV9; D: .; J: TRBJ2-1; size: .; CDR3: CASGRYNEQFF; DNA: TGTGCCAGCGGTCGTTACAATGAGCAGTTCTTC
V: TRBV24-1; D: TRBD2; J: TRBJ2-5; size: .; CDR3: CATGTSGRGETQYF; DNA: TGTGCCACCGGGACTAGCGGGAGGGGAGAGACCCAGTACTTC
V: TRBV9; D: .; J: TRBJ2-5; size: few; CDR3: CASSSSGGETQYF; DNA: TGTGCCAGCAGCTCCTCCGGTGGGGAGACCCAGTACTTC
V: TRBV7-6; D: .; J: TRBJ1-6; size: few; CDR3: CASSPGLLHNSPLHF; DNA: TGTGCCAGCAGCCCGGGACTCCTTCATAATTCACCCCTCCACTTT
V: TRBV11-2; D: .; J: TRBJ1-1; size: .; CDR3: CASSLGQQNTEAFF; DNA: TGTGCCAGCAGCTTAGGCCAACAGAACACTGAAGCTTTCTTT
V: TRBV18; D: TRBD1; J: TRBJ1-3; size: .; CDR3: CASSPGTGAGNTIYF; DNA: TGTGCCAGCTCACCCGGGACAGGGGCTGGAAACACCATATATTTT
V: TRBV30; D: TRBD2; J: TRBJ2-7; size: .; CDR3: CAWSVRLAGGEQYF; DNA: TGTGCCTGGAGTGTAAGGCTAGCGGGAGGGGAGCAGTACTTC
V: TRBV3-1/TRBV3-2; D: .; J: TRBJ2-6; size: .; CDR3: CASSQLIGASGANVLTF; DNA: TGTGCCAGCAGCCAATTAATCGGGGCATCTGGGGCCAACGTCCTGACTTTC
V: TRBV6-6; D: .; J: TRBJ2-5; size: .; CDR3: CASSYSTGRETQYF; DNA: TGTGCCAGCAGTTACTCGACTGGGAGGGAGACCCAGTACTTC
V: TRBV19; D: .; J: TRBJ2-7; size: .; CDR3: CASSIARGYEQYF; DNA: TGTGCCAGTAGTATAGCCCGGGGGTACGAGCAGTACTTC
V: TRBV18; D: TRBD2; J: TRBJ2-1; size: .; CDR3: CASSPPGRLAGVSGQFF; DNA: TGTGCCAGCTCACCACCCGGGCGGCTAGCGGGAGTTAGCGGGCAGTTCTTC
V: TRBV6-1; D: .; J: TRBJ2-1; size: .; CDR3: CASSEANSKLNEQFF; DNA: TGTGCCAGCAGTGAAGCCAACTCGAAGCTCAATGAGCAGTTCTTC
V: TRBV6-1; D: .; J: TRBJ1-2; size: .; CDR3: CASSEFVGTSFGYTF; DNA: TGTGCCAGCAGTGAATTTGTAGGAACTTCTTTCGGCTACACCTTC
V: TRBV2; D: .; J: TRBJ1-1; size: .; CDR3: CASSEAVGMNTEAFF; DNA: TGTGCCAGCAGTGAAGCGGTAGGCATGAACACTGAAGCTTTCTTT
V: TRBV6-5; D: .; J: TRBJ1-1; size: .; CDR3: CASEKSFTEAFF; DNA: TGTGCCAGTGAAAAGAGCTTCACTGAAGCTTTCTTT
V: TRBV5-1; D: .; J: TRBJ2-3; size: .; CDR3: CASSLAESTDTQYF; DNA: TGCGCCAGCAGCTTGGCTGAGAGCACAGATACGCAGTATTTT
V: TRBV6-5; D: TRBD2; J: TRBJ2-3; size: .; CDR3: CATLISGRGDTQYF; DNA: TGTGCCACCCTAATTAGCGGGAGAGGAGATACGCAGTATTTT
V: TRBV29-1; D: TRBD1; J: TRBJ1-1; size: .; CDR3: CSVYRGHGDTEAFF; DNA: TGCAGCGTTTACAGGGGGCATGGGGACACTGAAGCTTTCTTT
V: TRBV10-3; D: .; J: TRBJ1-2; size: .; CDR3: CAISESGREDGYTF; DNA: TGTGCCATCAGTGAGTCGGGTCGGGAGGATGGCTACACCTTC
V: TRBV11-2; D: .; J: TRBJ1-2; size: .; CDR3: CASSFPWGGYTF; DNA: TGTGCCAGCAGCTTCCCCTGGGGTGGCTACACCTTC
V: TRBV30; D: .; J: TRBJ2-7; size: .; CDR3: CAWSRTASTYEQYF; DNA: TGTGCCTGGAGTCGGACCGCCTCGACCTACGAGCAGTACTTC
V: TRBV25-1; D: TRBD1; J: TRBJ2-1; size: .; CDR3: CASSRGQGISEQFF; DNA: TGTGCCAGCAGCCGCGGACAGGGGATTTCGGAGCAGTTCTTC
V: TRBV11-1; D: .; J: TRBJ1-4; size: .; CDR3: CASSDDRSTNEKLFF; DNA: TGTGCCAGCAGCGACGACAGGTCAACTAATGAAAAACTGTTTTTT
V: TRBV7-3; D: .; J: TRBJ2-5; size: .; CDR3: CASSPGLGETQYF; DNA: TGTGCCAGCAGCCCGGGCCTGGGGGAGACCCAGTACTTC
V: TRBV18; D: .; J: TRBJ1-6; size: once; CDR3: CASSPGVGISYNSPLHF; DNA: TGTGCCAGCTCACCAGGAGTGGGCATATCGTATAATTCACCCCTCCACTTT
V: TRBV7-3; D: TRBD1; J: TRBJ2-1; size: .; CDR3: CASSGTGALNEQFF; DNA: TGTGCCAGCAGCGGGACAGGAGCCTTAAATGAGCAGTTCTTC
V: TRBV28; D: TRBD1; J: TRBJ1-2; size: .; CDR3: CASSFPGGTNYGYTF; DNA: TGTGCCAGCAGTTTTCCAGGGGGAACGAACTATGGCTACACCTTC
V: TRBV28; D: .; J: TRBJ2-1; size: once; CDR3: CASSLEFPTRSNNEQFF; DNA: TGTGCCAGCAGTTTGGAGTTCCCGACGAGGAGTAACAATGAGCAGTTCTTC
V: TRBV4-1; D: .; J: TRBJ2-1; size: .; CDR3: CASSQARGGQGNEQFF; DNA: TGCGCCAGCAGCCAAGCACGAGGGGGGCAGGGCAATGAGCAGTTCTTC
V: TRBV5-1; D: .; J: TRBJ1-1; size: .; CDR3: CASSYRDTNTEAFF; DNA: TGCGCCAGCAGCTACCGGGACACGAACACTGAAGCTTTCTTT
V: TRBV5-6; D: .; J: TRBJ2-3; size: once; CDR3: CASRHSGSTAQYF; DNA: TGTGCCAGCAGACATAGCGGTTCAACGGCGCAGTATTTT
V: TRBV5-1; D: TRBD2; J: TRBJ2-1; size: .; CDR3: CASSSTGPGLAGVGEQFF; DNA: TGCGCCAGCAGCTCGACAGGGCCGGGACTAGCGGGAGTAGGTGAGCAGTTCTTC
V: TRBV19; D: .; J: TRBJ1-1; size: once; CDR3: CASSIGGAGPKDTEAFF; DNA: TGTGCCAGTAGTATTGGAGGGGCGGGGCCCAAGGACACTGAAGCTTTCTTT
V: TRBV6-5; D: TRBD2; J: TRBJ2-1; size: .; CDR3: CASSYLSSGRDNEQFF; DNA: TGTGCCAGCAGTTACCTTTCTAGCGGGAGAGACAATGAGCAGTTCTTC
V: TRBV7-9; D: TRBD1; J: TRBJ2-3; size: once; CDR3: CASSYRDRVSSTDTQYF; DNA: TGTGCCAGCAGCTACCGGGACAGGGTTTCTAGCACAGATACGCAGTATTTT
V: TRBV11-2; D: TRBD1; J: TRBJ2-3; size: .; CDR3: CASSLVSLQGAQYF; DNA: TGTGCCAGCAGCTTAGTTTCATTACAGGGGGCGCAGTATTTT
V: TRBV28; D: TRBD1; J: TRBJ1-4; size: .; CDR3: CASSLPDRGPGKLFF; DNA: TGTGCCAGCAGTTTACCGGACAGGGGGCCCGGAAAACTGTTTTTT
V: TRBV29-1; D: TRBD2; J: TRBJ2-3; size: .; CDR3: CSVGGRVTDTQYF; DNA: TGCAGCGTGGGCGGGAGGGTCACAGATACGCAGTATTTT
V: TRBV10-3; D: .; J: TRBJ2-2; size: .; CDR3: CAISEAQGPTGELFF; DNA: TGTGCCATCAGTGAGGCTCAGGGACCCACCGGGGAGCTGTTTTTT
V: TRBV7-8; D: .; J: TRBJ1-1; size: .; CDR3: CASSLYGRANTEAFF; DNA: TGTGCCAGCAGCTTATACGGACGGGCGAACACTGAAGCTTTCTTT
V: TRBV5-4; D: .; J: TRBJ1-1; size: .; CDR3: CASSSGGATEAFF; DNA: TGTGCCAGCAGCTCGGGAGGGGCCACTGAAGCTTTCTTT